The present T cell receptor beta chain was sequenced within a study of CXCR3-negative and CXCR3-positive naive CD8 T cells. Per the germline V gene, CDR1 is MDHEN and CDR2 is SYDVKM. The CDR3 is 13 amino acids. All TRB cDNA libraries came from 5' RACE performed with UMI labels. After re-calling the 5' RACE reads, TCRdb lists one entry per CDR3 protein, DNA absent. This table holds 70,000 to 100,000 distinct CDR3 sequences. The TCR originated in a human donor in good health. Some clones in this sample may be carry-over from other donors' samples. The sequencing input was naive CXCR3- CD8+ T cells from blood. Stated subset: CD45RO-CCR7+CD27+CD95- naive CD8+ T cells lacking CXCR3 (TNR3-). This chain connects TRBV28 to TRBJ2-7; TCRdb's D call, TRBD1, is unchecked because there is no DNA. The chain's CDR3 is CASLPRPGWEQYF.